Described below is a single T cell receptor beta chain sequence and its context. Recently defined diagnostic criteria for definite or probable disease were fulfilled by Susac syndrome patients. Germline V gene lookup returns CDR1 SEHNR and CDR2 FQNEAQ (reference sequence). CDR3 length: 17 amino acids. J gave up 2 bases and V 2 bases, and 8 bases lay outside the gene matches. This entry comes from a study of CD8 T cells in Susac syndrome. With random hexamers, roughly 0.5 to 1 ug RNA was reverse transcribed. Each CDR3 protein is one row after TCRdb ran MiXCR on the immunoSEQ multiplex PCR reads. The table includes 200,000 or so distinct CDR3 sequences, approximately 94% detected once.

The chain has TRBV7-9 and TRBJ2-3, with 9 bases aligning to TRBD2. The sequence derives from a human donor with Susac syndrome. The sample consisted of CD4+ T cells from PBMCs. In DNA form, the CDR3 reads TGTGCCAGCAGCTTATGGGCTAGCGGGGACTACACAGATACGCAGTATTTT. As protein: CASSLWASGDYTDTQYF.